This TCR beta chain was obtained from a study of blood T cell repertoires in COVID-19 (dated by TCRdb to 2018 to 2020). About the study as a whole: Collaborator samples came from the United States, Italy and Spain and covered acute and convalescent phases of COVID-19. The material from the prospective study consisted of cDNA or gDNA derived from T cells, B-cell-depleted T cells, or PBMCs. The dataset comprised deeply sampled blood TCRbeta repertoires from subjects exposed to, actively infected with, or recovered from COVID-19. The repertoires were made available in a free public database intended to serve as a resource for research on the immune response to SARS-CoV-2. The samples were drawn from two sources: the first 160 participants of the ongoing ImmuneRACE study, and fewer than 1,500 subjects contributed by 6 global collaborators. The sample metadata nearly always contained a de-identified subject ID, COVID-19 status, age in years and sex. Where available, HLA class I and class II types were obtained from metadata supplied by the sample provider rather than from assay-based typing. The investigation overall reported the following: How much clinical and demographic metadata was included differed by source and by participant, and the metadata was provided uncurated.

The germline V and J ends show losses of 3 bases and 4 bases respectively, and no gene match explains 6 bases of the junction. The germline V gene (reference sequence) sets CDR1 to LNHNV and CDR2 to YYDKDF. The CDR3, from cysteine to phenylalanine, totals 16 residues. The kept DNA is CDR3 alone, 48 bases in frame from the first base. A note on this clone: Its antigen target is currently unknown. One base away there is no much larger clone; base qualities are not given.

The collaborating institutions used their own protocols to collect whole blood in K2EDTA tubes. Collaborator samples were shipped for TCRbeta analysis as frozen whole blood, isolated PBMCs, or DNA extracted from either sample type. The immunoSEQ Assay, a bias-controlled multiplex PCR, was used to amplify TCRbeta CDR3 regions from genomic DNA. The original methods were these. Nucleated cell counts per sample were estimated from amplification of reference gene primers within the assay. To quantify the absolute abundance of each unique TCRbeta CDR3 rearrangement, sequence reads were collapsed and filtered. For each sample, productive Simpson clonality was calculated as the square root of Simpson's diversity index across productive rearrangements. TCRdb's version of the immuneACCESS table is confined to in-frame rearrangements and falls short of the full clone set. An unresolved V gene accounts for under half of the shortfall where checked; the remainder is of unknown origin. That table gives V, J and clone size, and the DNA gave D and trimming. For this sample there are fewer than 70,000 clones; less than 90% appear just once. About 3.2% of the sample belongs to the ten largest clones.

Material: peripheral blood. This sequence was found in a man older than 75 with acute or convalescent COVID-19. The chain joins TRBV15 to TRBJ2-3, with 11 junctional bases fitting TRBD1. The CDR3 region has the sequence CATSRSGQGAADTQYF. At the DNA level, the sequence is TGTGCCACCAGCAGGTCAGGACAGGGGGCGGCAGATACGCAGTATTTT.